This TCR beta chain was sequenced in a study of T cell clones after liver transplantation. As for the study in general: Pre-transplant mixed lymphocyte reactions yielded third-party-reactive TCRbeta sequences as comparators for graft-donor-reactive sequences.

As concerns this clone: Its antigen is not identified.

Germline lookup yields CDR1 ENHRY and CDR2 SYGVKD. CDR3 length: 11 residues. Trimming removed 10 bases from V and 7 bases from J, with 13 bases in between. The table came from immunoSEQ multiplex PCR; TCRdb's copy has only in-frame clones and leaves some out. The sample shows 50,000 or so clones, approximately 71% of them seen only once. Study-wide results and limits: The donor-reactive repertoire was only partly measurable in a couple of subjects, lacking donor cells.

This chain joins TRBV10-3 and TRBJ1-1; D possibly corresponds to TRBD1 (5 bases). This receptor was identified in a human patient who received a liver transplant. Among the T cells, some may be from the graft donor. This material consisted of CD4+ T cells from blood, taken approximately 54 months after liver transplant. The CDR3 spells CATRDGGEAFF. CDR3 sequence (DNA): TGTGCCACCCGGGACGGTGGTGAAGCTTTCTTT.